This TCR beta chain stems from a study of blood T cell repertoires in COVID-19. Study as a whole: Spain, Italy and the United States supplied samples that represented acute and convalescent COVID-19. Sources were T cells, B-cell-depleted T cells, or PBMCs; the material itself was cDNA or gDNA.

In the authors' methods: Nucleated cell number was recorded as an estimate derived from reference gene primer amplification. TCRdb's table, derived via immunoSEQ multiplex PCR, lists solely in-frame clones and lacks some. V, J and clone size reflect that table, while D and trimming were determined from the DNA. The sample yields around 86,000 clones, around 84% seen once. The CDR3 totals 16 residues. V dropped 4 bases and J dropped 0 bases, with 13 bases sitting between them. Germline CDR1 is SGHRS and CDR2 is YFSETQ. Sequencing was carried out using peripheral blood. The chain recombines TRBV5-1 with TRBJ1-4; D gene unclear. This sequence originates from a human donor in a cohort sampled during active COVID-19. The CDR3 DNA follows: TGCGCCAGCAGCCCGGTCGCGGGCGCAACTAATGAAAAACTGTTTTTT. It specifies CASSPVAGATNEKLFF.